This paragraph reports one T cell receptor beta chain. Its antigen is undetermined. These data are taken from a study of shared clonotypes between healthy human individuals. General study results and limits: Roughly 5% of naive CD4 clonotypes were shared across several donors. Shared clonotypes across all four donors exceeded non-shared ones in generation probability.

The table came from immunoSEQ multiplex PCR; TCRdb's copy has only in-frame clones and leaves some out. The data contain hundreds of thousands of clones, 90% to 97% of them singletons. The CDR3 totals 12 residues. The V end lost 11 bases, the J end lost 6 bases, and 17 bases lay between the germline ends. Germline-derived CDR1 and CDR2 are MDHEN and SYDVKM. The TCR sequence derives from a woman under 40 in good health. The chain recombines TRBV28 with TRBJ2-7; tentatively, D is TRBD1 or TRBD2 (5 bases each). Sequenced sample: naive CD4+ T cells sorted from blood. Subset: CD45RA+ positively selected. In DNA form, the CDR3 reads TGTGCCCCCGGGGCAGGATTGGGCGAGCAGTACTTC. This codes for CAPGAGLGEQYF.